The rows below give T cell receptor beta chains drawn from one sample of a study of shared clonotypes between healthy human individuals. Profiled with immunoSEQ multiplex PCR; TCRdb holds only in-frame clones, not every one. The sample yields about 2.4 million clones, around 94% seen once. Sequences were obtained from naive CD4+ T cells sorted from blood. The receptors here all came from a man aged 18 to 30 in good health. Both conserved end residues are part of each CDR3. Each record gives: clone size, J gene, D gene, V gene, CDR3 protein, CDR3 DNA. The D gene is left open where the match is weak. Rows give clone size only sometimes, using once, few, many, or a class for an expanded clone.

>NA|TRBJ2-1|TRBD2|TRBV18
CASSPLTSGPYNEQFF
TGTGCCAGCTCACCATTGACTAGCGGACCTTACAATGAGCAGTTCTTC
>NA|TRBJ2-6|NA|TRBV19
CASSIVRRGANVLTF
TGTGCCAGTAGTATAGTTCGGCGAGGGGCCAACGTCCTGACTTTC
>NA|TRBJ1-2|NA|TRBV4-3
CASSQEGLYGYTF
TGCGCCAGCAGCCAAGAGGGACTCTATGGCTACACCTTC
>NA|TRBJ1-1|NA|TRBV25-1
CASSQWTEAFF
TGTGCCAGCAGCCAATGGACTGAAGCTTTCTTT
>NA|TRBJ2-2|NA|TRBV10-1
CASSTGHLNTGELFF
TGCGCCAGCAGTACGGGACACTTGAACACCGGGGAGCTGTTTTTT
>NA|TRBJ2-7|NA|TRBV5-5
CASTLASGTLSYEQYF
TGTGCCAGCACTCTCGCGAGCGGGACACTATCCTACGAGCAGTACTTC
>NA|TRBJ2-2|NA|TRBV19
CASTPGWTGELFF
TGTGCCAGTACCCCGGGGTGGACCGGGGAGCTGTTTTTT
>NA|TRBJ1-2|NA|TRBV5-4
CASSPGGQTNYGYTF
TGTGCCAGCAGCCCTGGGGGCCAAACTAACTATGGCTACACCTTC
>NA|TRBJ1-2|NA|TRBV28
CASSLEFGLARRPFF
TGTGCCAGCAGTTTAGAGTTCGGACTTGCGCGCCGGCCTTTCTTC
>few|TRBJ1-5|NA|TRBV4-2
CASSQEAGTYHQPQHF
TGTGCCAGCAGCCAAGAGGCCGGGACATACCATCAGCCCCAGCATTTT
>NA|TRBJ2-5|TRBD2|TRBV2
CASSGLGAGDAQYF
TGTGCCAGCAGCGGTCTAGGAGCGGGAGACGCCCAGTACTTC
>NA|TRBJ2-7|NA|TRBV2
CARSGGWGGDEQYF
TGTGCCAGGTCAGGAGGGTGGGGCGGGGACGAGCAGTACTTC
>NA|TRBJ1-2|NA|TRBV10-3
CAISGRSGVGYTF
TGTGCCATCAGTGGAAGATCAGGGGTTGGCTACACCTTC
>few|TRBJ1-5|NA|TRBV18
CASSPGLDQPQHF
TGTGCCAGCTCACCAGGGCTCGATCAGCCCCAGCATTTT
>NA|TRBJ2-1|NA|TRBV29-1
CSALGGNRGFSSYNEQFF
TGCAGCGCGTTGGGGGGCAACAGGGGCTTCAGCTCCTACAATGAGCAGTTCTTC
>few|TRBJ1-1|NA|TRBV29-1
CSVVVVRAEAFF
TGCAGCGTTGTCGTAGTTCGAGCTGAAGCTTTCTTT
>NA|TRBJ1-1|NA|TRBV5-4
CASSLEAPRVTEAFF
TGTGCCAGCAGCTTGGAGGCCCCGCGGGTCACTGAAGCTTTCTTT
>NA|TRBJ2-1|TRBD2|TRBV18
CASSPGTSDYNEQFF
TGTGCCAGCTCACCAGGGACTAGCGACTACAATGAGCAGTTCTTC
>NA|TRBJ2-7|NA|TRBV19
CASSIAHLSSYEQYF
TGTGCCAGTAGTATTGCTCATCTTAGCTCCTACGAGCAGTACTTC
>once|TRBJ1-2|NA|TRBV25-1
CASSLTANSRDYGYTF
TGTGCCAGCAGTTTGACAGCCAACAGCCGGGATTATGGCTACACCTTC
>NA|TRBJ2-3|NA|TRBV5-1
CASSLSGAVNTDTQYF
TGCGCCAGCAGCTTGTCGGGAGCGGTCAACACAGATACGCAGTATTTT
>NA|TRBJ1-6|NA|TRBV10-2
CASIDSDNSPLHF
TGCGCCAGCATAGACAGCGATAATTCACCCCTCCACTTT
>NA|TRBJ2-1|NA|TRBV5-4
CASSPKVAYNEQFF
TGTGCCAGCAGCCCGAAAGTCGCCTACAATGAGCAGTTCTTC
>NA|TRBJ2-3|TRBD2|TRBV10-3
CAISGGRLAGTTDTQYF
TGTGCCATCAGTGGAGGAAGGCTAGCGGGAACCACAGATACGCAGTATTTT
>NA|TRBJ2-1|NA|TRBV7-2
CASSFPGGSYNEQFF
TGTGCCAGCAGCTTTCCCGGGGGCTCCTACAATGAGCAGTTCTTC
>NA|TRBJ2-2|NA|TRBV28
CASSLGSSHTGELFF
TGTGCCAGCAGTTTAGGGTCCTCCCACACCGGGGAGCTGTTTTTT
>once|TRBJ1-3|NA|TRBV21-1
CASSKWESLSGNTIYF
TGTGCCAGCAGCAAATGGGAGTCCCTCTCTGGAAACACCATATATTTT
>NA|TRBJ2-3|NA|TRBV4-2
CASSQVGTPNGNTQYF
TGTGCCAGCAGCCAAGTCGGAACTCCGAATGGGAATACGCAGTATTTT
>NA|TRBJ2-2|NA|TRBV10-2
CASSESSGSGELFF
TGCGCCAGCAGTGAGTCTAGCGGATCTGGGGAGCTGTTTTTT
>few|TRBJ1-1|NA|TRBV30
CACPRDTTEAFF
TGTGCCTGCCCCAGGGACACCACTGAAGCTTTCTTT
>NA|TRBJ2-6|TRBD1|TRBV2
CASTPDRGVGGANVLTF
TGTGCCAGCACTCCTGACAGGGGAGTAGGAGGGGCCAACGTCCTGACTTTC
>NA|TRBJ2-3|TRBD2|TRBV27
CASGRVGTDTQYF
TGTGCCAGCGGGAGGGTTGGCACAGATACGCAGTATTTT
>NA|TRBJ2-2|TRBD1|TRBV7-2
CASSLGDRGNTGELFF
TGTGCCAGCAGCTTAGGGGACAGGGGGAACACCGGGGAGCTGTTTTTT
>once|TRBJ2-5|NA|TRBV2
CATSRGQETQYF
TGTGCCACTTCACGGGGCCAAGAGACCCAGTACTTC
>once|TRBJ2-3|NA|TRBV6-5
CASSYDRNTDTQYF
TGTGCCAGCAGTTACGACAGAAATACAGATACGCAGTATTTT
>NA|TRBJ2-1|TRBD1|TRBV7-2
CASSSFDRGRAEQFF
TGTGCCAGCAGCTCCTTTGACAGGGGGCGCGCGGAGCAGTTCTTC
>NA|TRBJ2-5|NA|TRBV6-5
CASSYSKGWETQYF
TGTGCCAGCAGTTACTCGAAGGGTTGGGAGACCCAGTACTTC
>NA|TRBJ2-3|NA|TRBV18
CASSPRAGTQYF
TGTGCCAGCTCACCTAGGGCAGGTACGCAGTATTTT
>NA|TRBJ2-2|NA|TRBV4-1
CASSQETANTGELFF
TGCGCCAGCAGCCAAGAGACAGCGAACACCGGGGAGCTGTTTTTT
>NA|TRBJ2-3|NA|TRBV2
CASKEEITDTQYF
TGTGCCAGCAAGGAGGAAATCACAGATACGCAGTATTTT
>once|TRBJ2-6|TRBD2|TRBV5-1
CASSLDGGGRTGANVLTF
TGCGCCAGCAGCTTGGATGGGGGAGGGAGGACTGGGGCCAACGTCCTGACTTTC
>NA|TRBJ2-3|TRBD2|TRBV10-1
CASSESIRGGTDTQYF
TGCGCCAGCAGTGAGTCGATTCGGGGGGGTACAGATACGCAGTATTTT